This T cell receptor (beta chain) was recorded in a study of blood T cell repertoires in COVID-19. In the study overall: The United States, Italy and Spain supplied acute and convalescent COVID-19 samples. T cells, B-cell-depleted T cells, or PBMCs provided the cDNA or gDNA that served as material.

CDR3 length equals 17 residues. V gave up 3 bases and J gave up 8 bases; unmatched junction bases: 8. In germline, CDR1 is SGDLS, CDR2 YYNGEE. In the original workflow: For nucleated cells, counts were estimated from reference gene primer amplification. Only in-frame clones appear in the TCRdb table, and some are missing; sequencing was by immunoSEQ multiplex PCR. V and J calls and clone size come straight from that table; D and trimming were deduced from the DNA. The sample yields some 140,000 clones, 60% to 85% seen once. This chain links TRBV9 with TRBJ2-1, with 16 bases aligning to TRBD2. Sequencing input: peripheral blood. The receptor comes from a man older than 75 with acute or convalescent COVID-19. CDR3 residues: CASSAPGLAGGHHEQFF. The CDR3 coding sequence is TGTGCCAGCAGCGCCCCGGGACTAGCGGGGGGGCACCATGAGCAGTTCTTC.